This T cell receptor beta chain was observed in a study of vaccination and CD4 T cells after COVID-19. Study findings and constraints: This study had few convalescent patients and no early post-infection samples.

Oncomine TCR Beta short-read sequencing was applied to DNA from cultured CD4+ T cells. In this case, cultured CD4+ T cells provided the extracted genomic DNA. TCRdb re-analysed the PCR reads in MiXCR, keeping a single row per CDR3 protein. Found here are 14,000 to 15,000 distinct CDR3 sequences, around half of them singletons; the top ten hold over 6%. This clonotype has just a few counts. The antigen remains undetermined. Treatment given: roughly 10-day PBMC culture with coronavirus spike peptide pools or control peptides (ViraFEST assay). The CDR3 is made up of 15 amino acids. V gave up 6 bases and J gave up 0 bases; unmatched junction bases: 7.

This sequence joins TRBV12-3 or TRBV12-4 and TRBJ1-1; the match to TRBD1 covers 7 bases. The receptor was isolated from a human donor who had recovered from COVID-19. Specimen: CD4+ T cells from blood, cultured in vitro. CDR3 residues: CASRSPQGMNTEAFF. The CDR3 DNA sequence: TGTGCCAGCAGGAGCCCACAGGGGATGAACACTGAAGCTTTCTTT.